These 15 T cell receptor beta chains were all obtained from the same sample, sequenced in a study of shared clonotypes between healthy human individuals. The repertoire was sequenced with immunoSEQ multiplex PCR; TCRdb's copy has only in-frame clones and lacks some. Among millions of clones, about 92% were seen once, and the ten largest hold about 0.13%. Sequencing was done on a sample of naive CD4+ T cells sorted from blood. Subset: CD45RA+ positively selected. The receptors originated from a man aged 18 to 30 in good health.

The V gene is TRBV11-3, the J gene TRBJ2-3; 7 nucleotides match TRBD1. V dropped 3 bases and J dropped 2; count of bases not matched to a gene: 8. In germline, CDR1 is SGHNT, CDR2 YENEEA. The CDR3 is made up of 16 amino acids. In nucleotides, the CDR3 is TGTGCCAGCAGCTTCTCCGGGACAGAGAACACAGATACGCAGTATTTT. Residues: CASSFSGTENTDTQYF.

This clone was picked up one time. This chain joins TRBV10-3 and TRBJ1-4; D possibly corresponds to TRBD1 (6 bases). V lost 0 bases, J lost 8 bases, and 10 bases lay in between. This CDR3 is built from 14 residues. The V gene's germline CDR1 is ENHRY and CDR2 SYGVKD. CDR3 sequence: CAISESNRAEKLFF. The CDR3 DNA reads as TGTGCCATCAGTGAGTCGAACAGGGCGGAAAAACTGTTTTTT.

CDR3 bases: TGTGCCAGCAGAGGACAGGGTCTATCACCCCTCCACTTT. Amino acid sequence: CASRGQGLSPLHF. This chain uses TRBV5-6 with TRBJ1-6; 8 nucleotides line up with TRBD1. Trimming cost V 5 bases and J 10 bases; bases outside gene matches: 5. In germline, CDR1 is SGHDT, CDR2 YYEEEE. This CDR3 is built from 13 residues.

This clone was observed a single time. The CDR3 here is CASGASGNNEQFF. The CDR3 DNA reads TGTGCCAGCGGAGCTAGCGGTAACAATGAGCAGTTCTTC. The chain employs TRBV18 and TRBJ2-1, with 7 bases identical to TRBD2. Germline V gives CDR1 KGHSH, CDR2 LQKENI. The J segment lost 5 bases and the V segment lost 8 bases, leaving 6 bases of the junction unmatched. The CDR3 length is 13 residues.

With respect to this clone: Other DNA sequences in this specimen translate into the identical CDR3. The chain is built from TRBV18 and TRBJ2-2; D uncertain. V was trimmed by 3 bases and J by 3 bases, leaving 5 bases between them. Looked up from germline, CDR1 is KGHSH and CDR2 is LQKENI. CDR3 size: 13 residues. The CDR3 region has the DNA TGTGCCAGCTCACCCCAGGACACCGGGGAGCTGTTTTTT. As protein: CASSPQDTGELFF.

V and J are TRBV5-4 and TRBJ2-5; D is perhaps TRBD1 or TRBD2 (5 bases each). The CDR3 has 14 residues. Germline V gives CDR1 SGHNT, CDR2 YYREEE (reference sequence). Trimming shortened V by 4 bases and J by 1 base, and 11 bases separated the two germline ends. CDR3 DNA: TGTGCCAGCAGCCCGGGGACGCCCCAAGAGACCCAGTACTTC. Translating it yields CASSPGTPQETQYF. Variable domain in full (rest from reference TRBV5-4 and TRBJ2-5): ETGVTQSPTHLIKTRGQQVTLRCSSQSGHNTVSWYQQALGQGPQFIFQYYREEENGRGNFPPRFSGLQFPNYSSELNVNALELDDSALYLCASSPGTPQETQYFGPGTRLLVL.

V gene TRBV6-1 combines with J gene TRBJ1-6, with D unclear. The germline V gene encodes CDR1 MNHNS and CDR2 SASEGT. V lost 1 base, J lost 6 bases, and 13 bases lay in between. The CDR3 runs to 16 residues. CDR3 sequence: CASSEVPGSLNSPLHF. CDR3 nucleotides: TGTGCCAGCAGTGAAGTTCCCGGGTCACTTAATTCACCCCTCCACTTT.

This chain uses TRBV5-1 with TRBJ2-5; no clear D. Germline CDR1 SGHRS, CDR2 YFSETQ. CDR3 length equals 14 residues. Trimming left V 0 bases short and J 5 bases short, with 11 bases between. CDR3 coding DNA: TGCGCCAGCAGCTTGGGGAATCTGGGGGAGACCCAGTACTTC. Its translation: CASSLGNLGETQYF.

For this clone: Different DNA sequences within this sample yield the same CDR3. V usage is TRBV9 and J usage is TRBJ2-3; D may match TRBD1 or TRBD2 (5 bases each). The CDR3 spans 15 residues. With 2 bases removed from V and 0 bases from J, the gap between germline ends came to 10 bases. CDR1 SGDLS and CDR2 YYNGEE come from the germline V gene. The CDR3 loop is CASSVDGASTDTQYF. Here the CDR3 DNA reads TGTGCCAGCAGCGTGGACGGGGCTAGCACAGATACGCAGTATTTT.

J is TRBJ2-2 and V is TRBV10-3; 9 nucleotides line up with TRBD1. CDR3 length: 15 residues. The germline V gene encodes CDR1 ENHRY and CDR2 SYGVKD. The ends lost 6 bases at V and 2 bases at J; junction bases unmatched: 4. CDR3 loop: CAIRAGQGNTGELFF. CDR3 in DNA: TGTGCCATCAGAGCGGGACAGGGTAACACCGGGGAGCTGTTTTTT.

V usage is TRBV30 and J usage is TRBJ2-7; 10 positions agree with TRBD1. V lost 5 bases, J lost 0 bases, and 7 bases stayed unmatched. CDR1 is GTSNPN and CDR2 is SVGIG in the germline V gene (reference sequence). This CDR3 comprises 15 residues. CDR3 residues: CAWVPDRGSSYEQYF. DNA for the CDR3: TGTGCCTGGGTTCCGGACAGGGGGAGCTCCTACGAGCAGTACTTC.

The genes are TRBV5-1 and TRBJ2-3, with 9 bases identical to TRBD1. Germline V lookup: CDR1 SGHRS, CDR2 YFSETQ. V dropped 2 bases and J dropped 2; count of bases not matched to a gene: 9. The CDR3 runs to 17 residues. CDR3 loop: CASSLTGTGLNTDTQYF. Written as DNA, the CDR3 is TGCGCCAGCAGCTTAACCGGGACAGGGTTGAACACAGATACGCAGTATTTT.

The rearrangement joins TRBV9 to TRBJ2-5; a possible D gene is TRBD1 (5 bases). The CDR3 sequence is 16 residues long. The germline CDR1 and CDR2 sequences are SGDLS and YYNGEE. V lost 0 bases and J lost 0, with 12 bases in between. The CDR3 loop reads CASSVGARDNQETQYF. CDR3 coding DNA: TGTGCCAGCAGCGTAGGGGCCAGGGATAACCAAGAGACCCAGTACTTC.

This chain connects TRBV19 to TRBJ2-5; D is undetermined. Deletions cut 6 bases from V and 1 base from J, with 12 bases between. The CDR3 runs 14 residues. CDR1 and CDR2 (germline): LNHDA, SQIVND (reference sequence). CDR3 loop: CASSTSSSQETQYF. The CDR3 DNA sequence: TGTGCCAGTAGCACATCGTCTTCCCAAGAGACCCAGTACTTC.

This sequence joins TRBV9 and TRBJ1-4; D not resolved. Germline CDR1 SGDLS, CDR2 YYNGEE. CDR3 length: 14 amino acids. V gave up 0 bases and J gave up 3 bases, with 6 bases separating them. Written as DNA, the CDR3 is TGTGCCAGCAGCGTAGGGGCGGCTAATGAAAAACTGTTTTTT. Residues: CASSVGAANEKLFF.